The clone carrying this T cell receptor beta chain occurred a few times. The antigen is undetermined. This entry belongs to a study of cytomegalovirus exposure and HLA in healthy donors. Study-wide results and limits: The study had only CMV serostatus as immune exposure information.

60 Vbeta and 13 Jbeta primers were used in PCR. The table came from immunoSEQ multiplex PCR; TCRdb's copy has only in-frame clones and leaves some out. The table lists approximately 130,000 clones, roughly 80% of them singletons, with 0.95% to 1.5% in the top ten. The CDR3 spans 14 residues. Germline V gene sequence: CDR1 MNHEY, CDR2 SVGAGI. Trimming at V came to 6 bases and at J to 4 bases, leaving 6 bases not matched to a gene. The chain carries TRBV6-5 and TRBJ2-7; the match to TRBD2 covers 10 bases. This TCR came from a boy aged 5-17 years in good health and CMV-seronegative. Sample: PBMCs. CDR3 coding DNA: TGTGCCAGCAGCTCCCCTAGCGGGAGTTACGAGCAGTACTTC. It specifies CASSSPSGSYEQYF.